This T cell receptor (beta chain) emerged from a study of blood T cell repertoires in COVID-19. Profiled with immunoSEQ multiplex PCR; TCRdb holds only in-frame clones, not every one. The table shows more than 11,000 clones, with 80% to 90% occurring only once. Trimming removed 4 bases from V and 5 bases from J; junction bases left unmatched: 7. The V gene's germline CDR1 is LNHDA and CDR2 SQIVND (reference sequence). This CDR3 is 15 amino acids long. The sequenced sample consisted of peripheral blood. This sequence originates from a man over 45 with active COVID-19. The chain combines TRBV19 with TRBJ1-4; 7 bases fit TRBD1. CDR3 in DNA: TGTGCCAGTAGTACCTGGACAGGCGGCAATGAAAAACTGTTTTTT. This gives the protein CASSTWTGGNEKLFF.